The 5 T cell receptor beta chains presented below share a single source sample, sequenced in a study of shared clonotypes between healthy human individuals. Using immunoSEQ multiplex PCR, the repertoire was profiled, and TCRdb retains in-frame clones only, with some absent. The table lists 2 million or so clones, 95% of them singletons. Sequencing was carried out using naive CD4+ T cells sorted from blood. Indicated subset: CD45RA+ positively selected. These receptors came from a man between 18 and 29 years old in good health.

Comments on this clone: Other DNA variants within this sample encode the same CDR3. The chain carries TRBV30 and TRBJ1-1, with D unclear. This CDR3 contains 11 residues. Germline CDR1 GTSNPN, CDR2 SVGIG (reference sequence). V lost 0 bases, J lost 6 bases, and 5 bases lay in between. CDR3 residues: CAWSVKAEAFF. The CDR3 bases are TGTGCCTGGAGTGTCAAAGCTGAAGCTTTCTTT.

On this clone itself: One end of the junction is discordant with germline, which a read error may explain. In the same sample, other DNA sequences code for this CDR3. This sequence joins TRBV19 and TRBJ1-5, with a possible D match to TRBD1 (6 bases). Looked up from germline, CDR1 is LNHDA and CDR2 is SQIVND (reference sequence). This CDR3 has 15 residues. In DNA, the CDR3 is TGTGCCAGTAGCATAGGGGGGAATAGCAATCAGCCCCAGCATTTT. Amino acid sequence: CASSIGGNSNQPQHF. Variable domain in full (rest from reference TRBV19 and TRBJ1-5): DGGITQSPKYLFRKEGQNVTLSCEQNLNHDAMYWYRQDPGQGLRLIYYSQIVNDFQKGDIAEGYSVSREKKESFPLTVTSAQKNPTAFYLCASSIGGNSNQPQHFGDGTRLSIL.

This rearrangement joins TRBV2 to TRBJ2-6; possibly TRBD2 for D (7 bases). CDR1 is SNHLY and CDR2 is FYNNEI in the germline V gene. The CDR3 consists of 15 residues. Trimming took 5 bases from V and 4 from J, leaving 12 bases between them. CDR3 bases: TGTGCCAGCAGTTCCGGGGGGCTCGGGGCCAACGTCCTGACTTTC. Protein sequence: CASSSGGLGANVLTF.

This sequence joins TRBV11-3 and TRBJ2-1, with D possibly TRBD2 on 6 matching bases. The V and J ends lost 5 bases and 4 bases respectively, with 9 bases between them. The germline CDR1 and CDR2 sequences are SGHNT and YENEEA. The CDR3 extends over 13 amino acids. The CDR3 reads CASSAREYNEQFF. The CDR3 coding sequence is TGTGCCAGCAGCGCCCGGGAGTACAATGAGCAGTTCTTC. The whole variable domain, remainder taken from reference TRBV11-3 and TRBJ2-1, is EAGVVQSPRYKIIEKKQPVAFWCNPISGHNTLYWYLQNLGQGPELLIRYENEEAVDDSQLPKDRFSAERLKGVDSTLKIQPAELGDSAVYLCASSAREYNEQFFGPGTRLTVL.

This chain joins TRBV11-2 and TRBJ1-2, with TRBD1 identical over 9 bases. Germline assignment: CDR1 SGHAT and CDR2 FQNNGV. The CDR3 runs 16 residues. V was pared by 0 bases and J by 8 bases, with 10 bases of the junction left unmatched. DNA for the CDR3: TGTGCCAGCAGCTTAGATCCGGGACAGGGCGGTTACGGCTACACCTTC. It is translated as CASSLDPGQGGYGYTF.